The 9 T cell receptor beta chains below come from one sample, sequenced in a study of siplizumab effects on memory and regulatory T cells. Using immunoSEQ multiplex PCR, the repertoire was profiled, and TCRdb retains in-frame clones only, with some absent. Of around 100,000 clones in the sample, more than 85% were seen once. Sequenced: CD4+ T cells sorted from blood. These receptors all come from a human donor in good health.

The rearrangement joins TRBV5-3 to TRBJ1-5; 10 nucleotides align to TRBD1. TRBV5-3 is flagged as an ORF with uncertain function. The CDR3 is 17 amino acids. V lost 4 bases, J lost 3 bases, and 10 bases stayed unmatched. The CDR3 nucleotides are TGTGCCAGAAGCACTTATCCGGGACAGGGGTACAATCAGCCCCAGCATTTT. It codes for CARSTYPGQGYNQPQHF.

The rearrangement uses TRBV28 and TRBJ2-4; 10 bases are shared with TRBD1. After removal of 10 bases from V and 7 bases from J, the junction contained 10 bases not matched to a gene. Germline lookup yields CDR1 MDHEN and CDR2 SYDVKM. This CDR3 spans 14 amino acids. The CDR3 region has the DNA TGTGCCACCGACCGACCGGGACAGGGGAACATTCAGTACTTC. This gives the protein CATDRPGQGNIQYF.

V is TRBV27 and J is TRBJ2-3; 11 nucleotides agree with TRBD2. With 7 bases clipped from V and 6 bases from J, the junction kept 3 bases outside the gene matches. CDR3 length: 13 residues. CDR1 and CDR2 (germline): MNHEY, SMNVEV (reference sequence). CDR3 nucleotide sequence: TGTGCCAGCATACCTAGCGGGGGGGATACGCAGTATTTT. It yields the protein CASIPSGGDTQYF.

The CDR3 spells CASSPAGNTIYF. DNA of the CDR3: TGTGCCAGCAGCCCAGCAGGAAACACCATATATTTT. The chain joins TRBV28 to TRBJ1-3; D remains unclear. The CDR3 totals 12 residues. Trimming took off 6 bases at V and 4 bases at J, with 7 bases between the two ends. CDR1 is MDHEN, CDR2 SYDVKM, per germline.

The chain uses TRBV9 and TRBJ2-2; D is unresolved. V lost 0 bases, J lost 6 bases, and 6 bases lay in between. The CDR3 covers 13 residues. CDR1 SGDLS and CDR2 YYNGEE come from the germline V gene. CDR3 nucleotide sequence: TGTGCCAGCAGCGTAGGGTCTCCCGGGGAGCTGTTTTTT. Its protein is CASSVGSPGELFF.

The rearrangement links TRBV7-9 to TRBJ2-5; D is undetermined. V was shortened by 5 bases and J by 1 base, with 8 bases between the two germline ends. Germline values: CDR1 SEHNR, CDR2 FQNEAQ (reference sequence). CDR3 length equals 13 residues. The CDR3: CASSHLIQETQYF. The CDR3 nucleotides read TGTGCCAGCAGCCACCTCATCCAAGAGACCCAGTACTTC.

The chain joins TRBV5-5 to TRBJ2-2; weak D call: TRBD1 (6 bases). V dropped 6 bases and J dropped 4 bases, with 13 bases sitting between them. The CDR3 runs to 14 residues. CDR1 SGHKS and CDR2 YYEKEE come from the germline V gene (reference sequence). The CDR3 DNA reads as TGTGCCAGCAACTTACAGACAGGCACCGGGGAGCTGTTTTTT. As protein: CASNLQTGTGELFF.

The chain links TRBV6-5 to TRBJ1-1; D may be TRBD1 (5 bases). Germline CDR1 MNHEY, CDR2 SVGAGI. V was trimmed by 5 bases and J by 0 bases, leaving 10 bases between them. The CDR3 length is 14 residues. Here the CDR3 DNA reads TGTGCCAGCAGTCCCGGGACGGTGAACACTGAAGCTTTCTTT. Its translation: CASSPGTVNTEAFF.

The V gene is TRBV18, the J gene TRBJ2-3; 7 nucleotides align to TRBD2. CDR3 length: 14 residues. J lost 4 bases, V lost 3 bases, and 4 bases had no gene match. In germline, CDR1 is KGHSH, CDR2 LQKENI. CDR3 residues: CASSPGLGADTQYF. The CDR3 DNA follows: TGTGCCAGCTCACCTGGACTAGGGGCAGATACGCAGTATTTT.